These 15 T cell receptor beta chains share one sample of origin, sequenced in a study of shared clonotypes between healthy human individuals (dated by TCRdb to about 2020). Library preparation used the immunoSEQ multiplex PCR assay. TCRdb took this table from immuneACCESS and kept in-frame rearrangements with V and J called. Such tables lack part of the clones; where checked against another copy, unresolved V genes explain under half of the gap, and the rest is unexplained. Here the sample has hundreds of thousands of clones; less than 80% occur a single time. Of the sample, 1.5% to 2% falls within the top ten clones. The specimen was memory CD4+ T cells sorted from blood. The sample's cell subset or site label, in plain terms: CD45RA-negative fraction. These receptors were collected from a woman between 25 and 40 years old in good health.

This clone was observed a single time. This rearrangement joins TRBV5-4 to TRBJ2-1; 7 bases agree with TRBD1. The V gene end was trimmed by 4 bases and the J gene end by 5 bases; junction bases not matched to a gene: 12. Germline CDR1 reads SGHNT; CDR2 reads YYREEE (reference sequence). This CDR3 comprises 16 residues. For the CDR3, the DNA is TGTGCCAGCAGCCTTACAACAGGGGCCAACAACAATGAGCAGTTCTTC. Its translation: CASSLTTGANNNEQFF.

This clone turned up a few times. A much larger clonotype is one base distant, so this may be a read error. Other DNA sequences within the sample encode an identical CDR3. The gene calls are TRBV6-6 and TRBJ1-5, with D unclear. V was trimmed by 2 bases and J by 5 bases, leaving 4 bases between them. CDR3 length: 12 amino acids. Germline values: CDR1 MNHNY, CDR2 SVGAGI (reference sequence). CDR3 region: CASSYRDQPQHF. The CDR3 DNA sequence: TGTGCCAGCAGTTACAGGGATCAGCCCCAGCATTTT.

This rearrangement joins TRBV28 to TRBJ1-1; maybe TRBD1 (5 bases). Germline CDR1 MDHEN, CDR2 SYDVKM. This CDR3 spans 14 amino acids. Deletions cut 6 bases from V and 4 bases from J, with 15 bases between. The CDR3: CASSPWGSGTEAFF. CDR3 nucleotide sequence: TGTGCCAGCAGCCCCTGGGGGTCGGGCACTGAAGCTTTCTTT.

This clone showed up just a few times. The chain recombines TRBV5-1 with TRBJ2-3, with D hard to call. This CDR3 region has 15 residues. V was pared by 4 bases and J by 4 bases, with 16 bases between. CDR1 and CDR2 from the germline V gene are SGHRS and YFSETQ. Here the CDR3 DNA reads TGCGCCAGCAGCCCGGTTGGGGTAGATTCAGATACGCAGTATTTT. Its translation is CASSPVGVDSDTQYF.

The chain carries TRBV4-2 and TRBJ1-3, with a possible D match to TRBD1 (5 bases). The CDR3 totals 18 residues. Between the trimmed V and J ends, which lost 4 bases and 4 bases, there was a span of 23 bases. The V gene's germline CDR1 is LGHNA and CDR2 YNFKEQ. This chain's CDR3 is CASSPQRAGRAVGNTIYF. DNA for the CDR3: TGTGCCAGCAGCCCGCAACGGGCAGGGCGGGCAGTAGGAAACACCATATATTTT.

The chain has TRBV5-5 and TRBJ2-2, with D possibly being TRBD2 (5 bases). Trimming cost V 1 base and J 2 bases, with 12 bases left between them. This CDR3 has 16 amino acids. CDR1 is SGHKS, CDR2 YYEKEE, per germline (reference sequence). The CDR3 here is CASSLWLAANTGELFF. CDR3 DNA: TGTGCCAGCAGCTTGTGGCTAGCTGCCAACACCGGGGAGCTGTTTTTT.

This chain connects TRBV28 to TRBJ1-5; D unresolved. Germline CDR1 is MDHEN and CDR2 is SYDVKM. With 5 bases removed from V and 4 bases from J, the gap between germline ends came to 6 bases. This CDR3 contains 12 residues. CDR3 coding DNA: TGTGCCAGCAGTCACGGTAATCAGCCCCAGCATTTT. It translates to CASSHGNQPQHF.

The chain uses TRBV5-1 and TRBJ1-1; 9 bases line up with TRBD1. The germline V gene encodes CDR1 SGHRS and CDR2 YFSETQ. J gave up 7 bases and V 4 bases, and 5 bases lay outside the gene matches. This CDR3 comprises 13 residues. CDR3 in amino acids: CASSRTGAIEAFF. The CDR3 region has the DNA TGCGCCAGCAGCCGGACAGGGGCTATTGAAGCTTTCTTT.

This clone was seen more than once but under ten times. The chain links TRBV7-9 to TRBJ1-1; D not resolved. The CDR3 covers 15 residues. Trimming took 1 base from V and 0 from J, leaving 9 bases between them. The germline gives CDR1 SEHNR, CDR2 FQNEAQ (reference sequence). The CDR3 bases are TGTGCCAGCAGCTTAGTAGTGGCCCTGAACACTGAAGCTTTCTTT. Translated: CASSLVVALNTEAFF.

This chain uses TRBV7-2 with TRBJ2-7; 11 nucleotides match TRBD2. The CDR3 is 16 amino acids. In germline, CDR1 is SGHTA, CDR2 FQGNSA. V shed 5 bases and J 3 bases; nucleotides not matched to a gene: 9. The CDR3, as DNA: TGTGCCAGCAGCCGAGCGACTAGCGGGGAATTCTACGAGCAGTACTTC. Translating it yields CASSRATSGEFYEQYF.

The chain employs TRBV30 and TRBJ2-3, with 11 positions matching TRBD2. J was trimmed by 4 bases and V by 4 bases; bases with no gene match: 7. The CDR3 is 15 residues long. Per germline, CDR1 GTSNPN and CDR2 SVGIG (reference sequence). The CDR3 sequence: CAWTSGTSGPDTQYF. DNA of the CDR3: TGTGCCTGGACCTCAGGGACTAGCGGTCCAGATACGCAGTATTTT.

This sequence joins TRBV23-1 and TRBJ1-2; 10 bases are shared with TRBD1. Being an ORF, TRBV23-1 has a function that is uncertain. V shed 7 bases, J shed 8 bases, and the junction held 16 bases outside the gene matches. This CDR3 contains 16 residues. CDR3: CASIKGYGDRGYGYTF. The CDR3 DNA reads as TGCGCCAGCATCAAAGGGTATGGGGACAGGGGATACGGCTACACCTTC.

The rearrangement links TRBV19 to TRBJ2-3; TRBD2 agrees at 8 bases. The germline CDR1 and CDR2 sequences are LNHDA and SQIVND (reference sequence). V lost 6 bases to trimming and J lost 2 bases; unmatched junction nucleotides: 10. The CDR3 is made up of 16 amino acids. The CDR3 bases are TGTGCCAGTAGAAAGACTAGCGCTTTTGTCACAGATACGCAGTATTTT. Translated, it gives CASRKTSAFVTDTQYF. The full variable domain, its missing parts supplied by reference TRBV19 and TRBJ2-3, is DGGITQSPKYLFRKEGQNVTLSCEQNLNHDAMYWYRQDPGQGLRLIYYSQIVNDFQKGDIAEGYSVSREKKESFPLTVTSAQKNPTAFYLCASRKTSAFVTDTQYFGPGTRLTVL.

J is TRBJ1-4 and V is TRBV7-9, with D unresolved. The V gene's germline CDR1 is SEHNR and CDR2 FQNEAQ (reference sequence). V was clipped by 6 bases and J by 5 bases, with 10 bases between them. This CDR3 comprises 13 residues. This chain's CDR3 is CASSRMQNEKLFF. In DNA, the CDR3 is TGTGCCAGCAGTCGCATGCAAAATGAAAAACTGTTTTTT. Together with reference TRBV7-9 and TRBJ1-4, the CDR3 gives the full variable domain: DTGVSQNPRHKITKRGQNVTFRCDPISEHNRLYWYRQTLGQGPEFLTYFQNEAQLEKSRLLSDRFSAERPKGSFSTLEIQRTEQGDSAMYLCASSRMQNEKLFFGSGTQLSVL.

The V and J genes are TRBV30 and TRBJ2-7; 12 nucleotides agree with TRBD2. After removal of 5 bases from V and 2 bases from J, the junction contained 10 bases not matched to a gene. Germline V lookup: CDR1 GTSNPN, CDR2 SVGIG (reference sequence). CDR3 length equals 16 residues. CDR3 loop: CAWAPGLAGQAYEQYF. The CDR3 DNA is TGTGCCTGGGCCCCGGGACTAGCGGGTCAGGCCTACGAGCAGTACTTC.